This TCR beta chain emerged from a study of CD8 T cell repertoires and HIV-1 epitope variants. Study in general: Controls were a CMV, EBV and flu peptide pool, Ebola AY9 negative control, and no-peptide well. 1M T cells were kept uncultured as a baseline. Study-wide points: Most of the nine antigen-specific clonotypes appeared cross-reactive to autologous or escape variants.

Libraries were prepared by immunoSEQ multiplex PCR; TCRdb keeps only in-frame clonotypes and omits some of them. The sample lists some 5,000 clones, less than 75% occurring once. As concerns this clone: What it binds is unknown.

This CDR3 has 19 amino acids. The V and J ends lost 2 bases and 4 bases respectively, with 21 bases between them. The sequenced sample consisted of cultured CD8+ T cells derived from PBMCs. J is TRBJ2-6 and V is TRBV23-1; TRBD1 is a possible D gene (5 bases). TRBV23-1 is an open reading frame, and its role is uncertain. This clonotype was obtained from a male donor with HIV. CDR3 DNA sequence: TGCGCCAGCAGTCAAATCGCAGGGAAGAGGTACGAAGGGGCCAACGTCCTGACTTTC. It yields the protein CASSQIAGKRYEGANVLTF.